This T cell receptor beta chain was documented in a study of T-cell reconstitution after alpha-beta-depleted transplantation in children. Preparation of the TCRbeta library used unique molecular identifiers. MiXCR was run by TCRdb on the PCR reads, yielding one entry per CDR3 protein. In the table there are hundreds of thousands of distinct CDR3 sequences, about an eighth of which are singletons. Many counts were recorded for this clonotype. Its matching antigen is unknown. Study-level results: Surviving recipient cells, namely T cells and thymic progenitors, were the source of high day-60 TCRbeta diversity in some patients.

The clonotype was recovered from a girl aged 2-10 years with congenital amegakaryocytic thrombocytopenia, due to receive a stem cell transplant. This specimen consisted of PBMCs, obtained before TCRalphabeta/CD19-depleted stem cell transplant.

The CDR3 nucleotides are TGTGCCAGCAGCTTACTAGCGGGGCCGACAGATACGCAGTATTTT. This codes for CASSLLAGPTDTQYF. The gene calls are TRBV7-9 and TRBJ2-3; 9 bases align to TRBD2. The CDR3 extends over 15 amino acids. CDR1 and CDR2 from the germline V gene are SEHNR and FQNEAQ (reference sequence). The J segment lost 3 bases and the V segment lost 2 bases, leaving 3 bases of the junction unmatched. The full variable domain, in which reference TRBV7-9 and TRBJ2-3 provide the parts outside the CDR3, is DTGVSQNPRHKITKRGQNVTFRCDPISEHNRLYWYRQTLGQGPEFLTYFQNEAQLEKSRLLSDRFSAERPKGSFSTLEIQRTEQGDSAMYLCASSLLAGPTDTQYFGPGTRLTVL.